This T cell receptor beta chain was captured in a study of CD8 T cells in Susac syndrome. The CDR3 sequence is 14 residues long. The ends were cut back, 4 bases at V and 5 bases at J, with 14 bases in the middle. Germline-derived CDR1 and CDR2 are SGHTA and FQGTGA. Random hexamers primed reverse transcription of about 0.45 to 1 ug RNA. TCRdb analysed the immunoSEQ multiplex PCR reads with MiXCR anew, one entry per CDR3 protein. The data show 150,000 to 180,000 distinct CDR3 sequences, approximately 96% seen once. The material sequenced was CD4+ T cells from PBMCs. The V gene is TRBV7-3, the J gene TRBJ1-1; D uncertain. The TCR comes from a human donor with Susac syndrome. CDR3 coding DNA: TGTGCCAGCAGCTCCCAACCGGGAGGGACTGAAGCTTTCTTT. Residues: CASSSQPGGTEAFF.